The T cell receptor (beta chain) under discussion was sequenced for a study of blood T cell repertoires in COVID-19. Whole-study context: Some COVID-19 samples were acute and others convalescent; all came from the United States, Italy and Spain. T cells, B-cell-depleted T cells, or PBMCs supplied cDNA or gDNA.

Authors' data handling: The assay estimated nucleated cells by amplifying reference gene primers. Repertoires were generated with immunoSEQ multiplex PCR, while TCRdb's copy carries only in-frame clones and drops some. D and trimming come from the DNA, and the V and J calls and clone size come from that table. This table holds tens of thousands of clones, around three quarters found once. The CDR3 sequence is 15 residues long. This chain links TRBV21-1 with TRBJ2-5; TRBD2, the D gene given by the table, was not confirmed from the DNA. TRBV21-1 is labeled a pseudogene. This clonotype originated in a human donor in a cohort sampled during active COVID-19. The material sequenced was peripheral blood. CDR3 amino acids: CASSNSVSSKETQYF. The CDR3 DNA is TGTGCCAGCAGCAATTCGGTTAGCAGTAAAGAGACCCAGTACTTC.